This TCR beta chain was retrieved from a study of T cell responses to AZD1222 COVID-19 vaccine. Study findings and constraints: White British donors predominated, females outnumbered males, and clonal diversity was possibly underestimated. Repertoires in all cases were sampled only once the peak T cell response had passed. Spike was spanned by vaccine-associated CD4 TCRs, with dominance at 160-218 and 743-854.

Germline loops: CDR1 SGHTS, CDR2 YDEGEE. V shed 0 bases and J shed 9 bases, with 13 bases lying between them. CDR3 size: 14 residues. Worth noting for this clone: Its cognate antigen is unknown.

Profiling relied on immunoSEQ multiplex PCR, and the TCRdb table lists in-frame clones only, not all of them. The table lists 150,000 to 200,000 clones, about 89% of them singletons. The analysis combined second doses at about 4 or about 12 weeks. The sequenced sample was peripheral blood, obtained 28 days after the second AZD1222 dose. This chain uses TRBV5-8 with TRBJ2-1; tentative D call: TRBD1 (5 bases). This TCR came from an adult who received the AZD1222 COVID-19 vaccine. In DNA form, the CDR3 reads TGTGCCAGCAGCTTGGAGTGGGGCTTGGGTGAGCAGTTCTTC. Amino acids: CASSLEWGLGEQFF.